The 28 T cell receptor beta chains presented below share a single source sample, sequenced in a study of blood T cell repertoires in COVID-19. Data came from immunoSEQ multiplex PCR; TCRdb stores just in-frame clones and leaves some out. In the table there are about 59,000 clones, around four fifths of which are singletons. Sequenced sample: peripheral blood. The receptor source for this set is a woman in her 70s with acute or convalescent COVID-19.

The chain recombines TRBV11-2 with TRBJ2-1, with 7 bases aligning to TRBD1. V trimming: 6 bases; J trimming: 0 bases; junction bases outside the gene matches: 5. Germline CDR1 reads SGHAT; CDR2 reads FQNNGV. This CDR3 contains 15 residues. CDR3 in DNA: TGTGCCAGCAGTTACAGGGGTAGCTCCTACAATGAGCAGTTCTTC. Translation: CASSYRGSSYNEQFF.

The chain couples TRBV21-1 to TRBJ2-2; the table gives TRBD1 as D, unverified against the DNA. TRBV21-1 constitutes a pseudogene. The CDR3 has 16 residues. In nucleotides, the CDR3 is TGTGCCAGCATCCCTTTGACAGGGACGAACACCGGGGAGCTGTTTTTT. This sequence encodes CASIPLTGTNTGELFF.

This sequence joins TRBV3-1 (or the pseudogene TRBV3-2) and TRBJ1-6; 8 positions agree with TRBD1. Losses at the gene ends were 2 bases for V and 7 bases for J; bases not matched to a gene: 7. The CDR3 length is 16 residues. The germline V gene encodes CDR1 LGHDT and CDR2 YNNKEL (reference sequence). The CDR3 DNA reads TGTGCCAGCAGCCAACCTTGGACAGGGAGGAATTCACCCCTCCACTTT. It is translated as CASSQPWTGRNSPLHF.

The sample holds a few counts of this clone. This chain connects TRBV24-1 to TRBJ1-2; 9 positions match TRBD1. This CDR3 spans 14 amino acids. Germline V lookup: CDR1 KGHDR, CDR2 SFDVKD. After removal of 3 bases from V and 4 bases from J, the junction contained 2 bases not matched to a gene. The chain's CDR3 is CATSDTGGGYGYTF. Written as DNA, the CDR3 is TGTGCCACCAGTGATACAGGGGGCGGCTATGGCTACACCTTC.

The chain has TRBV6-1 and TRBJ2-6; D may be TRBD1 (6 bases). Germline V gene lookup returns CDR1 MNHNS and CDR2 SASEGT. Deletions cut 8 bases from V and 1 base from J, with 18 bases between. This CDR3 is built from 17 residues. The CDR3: CASRGQSLLSGANVLTF. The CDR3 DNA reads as TGTGCCAGCCGTGGACAGAGCCTCTTATCTGGGGCCAACGTCCTGACTTTC.

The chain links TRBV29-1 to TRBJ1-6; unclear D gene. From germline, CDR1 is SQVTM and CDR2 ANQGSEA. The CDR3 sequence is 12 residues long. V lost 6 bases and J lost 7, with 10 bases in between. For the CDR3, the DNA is TGCAGCGTCGGGGAAAGAAATTCACCCCTCCACTTT. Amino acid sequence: CSVGERNSPLHF.

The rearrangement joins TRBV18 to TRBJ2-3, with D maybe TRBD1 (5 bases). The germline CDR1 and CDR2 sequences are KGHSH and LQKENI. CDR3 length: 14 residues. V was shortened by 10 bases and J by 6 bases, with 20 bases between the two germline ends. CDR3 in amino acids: CATTQASAGDTQYF. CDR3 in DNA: TGTGCCACTACACAGGCCTCGGCTGGCGATACGCAGTATTTT.

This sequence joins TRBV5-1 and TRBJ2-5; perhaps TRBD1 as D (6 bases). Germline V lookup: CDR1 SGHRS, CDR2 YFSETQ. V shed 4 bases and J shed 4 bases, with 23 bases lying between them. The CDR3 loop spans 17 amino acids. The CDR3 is CASSHLEWGPKAETQYF. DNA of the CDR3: TGCGCCAGCAGCCACCTGGAATGGGGGCCCAAGGCAGAGACCCAGTACTTC.

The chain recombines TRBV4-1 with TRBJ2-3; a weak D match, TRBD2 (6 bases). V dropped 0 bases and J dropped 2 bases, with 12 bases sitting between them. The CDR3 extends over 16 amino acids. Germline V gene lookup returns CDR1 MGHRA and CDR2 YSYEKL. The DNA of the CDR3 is TGCGCCAGCAGCCAAGATTCGCGGGGCTACACAGATACGCAGTATTTT. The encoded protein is CASSQDSRGYTDTQYF.

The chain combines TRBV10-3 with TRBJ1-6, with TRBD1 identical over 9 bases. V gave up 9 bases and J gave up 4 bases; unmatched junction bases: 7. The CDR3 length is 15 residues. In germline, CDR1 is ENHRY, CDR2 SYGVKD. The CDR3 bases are TGTGCCATAAAAGAAGGACAGGGGTATAATTCACCCCTCCACTTT. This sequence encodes CAIKEGQGYNSPLHF.

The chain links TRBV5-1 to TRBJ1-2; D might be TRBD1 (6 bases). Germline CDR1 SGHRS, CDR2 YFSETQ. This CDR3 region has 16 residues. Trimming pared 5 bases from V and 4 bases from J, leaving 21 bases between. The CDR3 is CASSPTQGAALYGYTF. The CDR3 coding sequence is TGCGCCAGCAGTCCGACACAGGGCGCGGCCCTCTATGGCTACACCTTC.

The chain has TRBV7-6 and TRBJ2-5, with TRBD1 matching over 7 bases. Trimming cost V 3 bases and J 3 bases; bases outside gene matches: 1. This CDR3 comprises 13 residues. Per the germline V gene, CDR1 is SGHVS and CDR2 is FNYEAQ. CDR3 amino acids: CASSFGTEETQYF. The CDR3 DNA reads TGTGCCAGCAGCTTCGGGACAGAAGAGACCCAGTACTTC.

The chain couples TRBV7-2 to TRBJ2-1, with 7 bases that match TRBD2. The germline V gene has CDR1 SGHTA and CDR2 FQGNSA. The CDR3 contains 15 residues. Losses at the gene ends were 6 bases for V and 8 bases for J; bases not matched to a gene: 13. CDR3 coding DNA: TGTGCCAGCAGATACCGGGACTATCCGCTCGATGAGCAGTTCTTC. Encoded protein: CASRYRDYPLDEQFF.

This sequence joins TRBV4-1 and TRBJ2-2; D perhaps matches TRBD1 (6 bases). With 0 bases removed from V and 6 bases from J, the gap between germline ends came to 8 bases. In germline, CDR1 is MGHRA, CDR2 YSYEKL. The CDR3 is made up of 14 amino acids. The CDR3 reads CASSQDGGPGELFF. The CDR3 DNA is TGCGCCAGCAGCCAAGATGGGGGCCCCGGGGAGCTGTTTTTT.

In DNA form, the CDR3 reads TGTGCCAGCAGCTCACAGATTACTAGCGGGGGGGCCGAGCGGCGCGAGCAGTACTTC. Translating it yields CASSSQITSGGAERREQYF. The rearrangement joins TRBV7-2 to TRBJ2-7; 13 nucleotides align to TRBD2. Germline loops: CDR1 SGHTA, CDR2 FQGNSA. V trimming: 4 bases; J trimming: 6 bases; junction bases outside the gene matches: 18. The CDR3 spans 19 residues.

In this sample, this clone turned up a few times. CDR3 region: CASSSYRHFEAFF. The CDR3 bases are TGTGCCAGCAGCTCATACCGACACTTTGAAGCTTTCTTT. The chain uses TRBV7-2 and TRBJ1-1; D call uncertain. V was cut by 4 bases and J by 7 bases, with 13 bases left in between. The CDR3 is made up of 13 amino acids. Germline CDR1 reads SGHTA; CDR2 reads FQGNSA.

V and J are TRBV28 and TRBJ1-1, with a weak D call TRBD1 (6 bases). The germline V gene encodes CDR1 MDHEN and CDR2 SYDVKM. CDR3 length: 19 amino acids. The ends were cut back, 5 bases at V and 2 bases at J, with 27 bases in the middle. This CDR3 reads CASSINPWPQQGSNTEAFF. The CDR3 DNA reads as TGTGCCAGCAGTATTAACCCCTGGCCCCAGCAGGGGTCTAACACTGAAGCTTTCTTT.

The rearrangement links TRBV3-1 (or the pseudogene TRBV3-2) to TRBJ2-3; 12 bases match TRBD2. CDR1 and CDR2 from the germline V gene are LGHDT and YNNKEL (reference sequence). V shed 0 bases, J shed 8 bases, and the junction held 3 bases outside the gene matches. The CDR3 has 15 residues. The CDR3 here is CASSQEGTSGLTQYF. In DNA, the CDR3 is TGTGCCAGCAGCCAAGAGGGGACTAGCGGGCTTACGCAGTATTTT.

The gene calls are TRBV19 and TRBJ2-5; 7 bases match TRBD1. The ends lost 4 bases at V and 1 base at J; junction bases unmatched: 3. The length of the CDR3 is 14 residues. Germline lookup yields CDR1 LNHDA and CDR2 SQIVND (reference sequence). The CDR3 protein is CASSTWDSQETQYF. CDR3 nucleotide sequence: TGTGCCAGTAGTACCTGGGACAGCCAAGAGACCCAGTACTTC.

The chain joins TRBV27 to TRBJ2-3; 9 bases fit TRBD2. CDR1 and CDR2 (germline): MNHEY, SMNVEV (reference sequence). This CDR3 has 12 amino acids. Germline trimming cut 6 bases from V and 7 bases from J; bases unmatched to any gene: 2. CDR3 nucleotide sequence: TGTGCCAGCAGGACTAGCGGTAATACGCAGTATTTT. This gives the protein CASRTSGNTQYF.

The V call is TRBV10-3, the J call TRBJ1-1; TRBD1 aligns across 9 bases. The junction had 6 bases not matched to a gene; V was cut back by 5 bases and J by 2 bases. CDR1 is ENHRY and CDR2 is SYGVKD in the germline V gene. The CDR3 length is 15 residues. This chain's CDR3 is CAISPGQGHNTEAFF. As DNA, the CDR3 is TGTGCCATCAGTCCGGGACAGGGCCACAACACTGAAGCTTTCTTT.

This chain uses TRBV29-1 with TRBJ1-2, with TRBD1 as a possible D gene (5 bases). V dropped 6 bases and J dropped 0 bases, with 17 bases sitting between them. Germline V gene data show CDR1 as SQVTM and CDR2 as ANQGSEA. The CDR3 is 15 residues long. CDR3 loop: CSVRWRQWANYGYTF. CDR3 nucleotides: TGCAGCGTGCGATGGAGACAGTGGGCTAACTATGGCTACACCTTC.

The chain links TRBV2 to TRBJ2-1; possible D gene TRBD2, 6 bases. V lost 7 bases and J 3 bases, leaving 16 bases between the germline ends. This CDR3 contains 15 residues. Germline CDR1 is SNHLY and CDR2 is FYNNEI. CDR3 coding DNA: TGTGCCAGCAATCCCGTGGGAGGCTACTACAATGAGCAGTTCTTC. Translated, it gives CASNPVGGYYNEQFF.

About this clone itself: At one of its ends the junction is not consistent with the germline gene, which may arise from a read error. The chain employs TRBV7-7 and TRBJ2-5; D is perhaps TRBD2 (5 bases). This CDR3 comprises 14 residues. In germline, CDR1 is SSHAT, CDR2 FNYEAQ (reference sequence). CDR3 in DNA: TGTGCTAGCAGCGGTTTCGGTACCCAAGAGACCCAGTACTTC. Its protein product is CASSGFGTQETQYF.

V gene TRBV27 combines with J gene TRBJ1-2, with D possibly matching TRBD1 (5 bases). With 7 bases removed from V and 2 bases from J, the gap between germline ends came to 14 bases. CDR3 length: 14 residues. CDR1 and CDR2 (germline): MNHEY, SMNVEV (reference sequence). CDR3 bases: TGTGCCAGCATCCCTAACAGGATCAACTATGGCTACACCTTC. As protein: CASIPNRINYGYTF.

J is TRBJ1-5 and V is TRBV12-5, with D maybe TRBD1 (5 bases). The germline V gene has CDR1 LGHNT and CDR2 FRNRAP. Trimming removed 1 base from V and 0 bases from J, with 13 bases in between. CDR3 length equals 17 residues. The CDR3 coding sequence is TGTGCTAGTGGTTTGGCCAAGGACATTTATAGCAATCAGCCCCAGCATTTT. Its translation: CASGLAKDIYSNQPQHF.

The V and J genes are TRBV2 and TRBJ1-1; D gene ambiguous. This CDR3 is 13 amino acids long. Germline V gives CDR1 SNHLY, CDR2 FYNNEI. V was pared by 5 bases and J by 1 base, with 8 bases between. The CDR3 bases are TGTGCCAGCAGTCGGGTTCAGAACACTGAAGCTTTCTTT. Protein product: CASSRVQNTEAFF.

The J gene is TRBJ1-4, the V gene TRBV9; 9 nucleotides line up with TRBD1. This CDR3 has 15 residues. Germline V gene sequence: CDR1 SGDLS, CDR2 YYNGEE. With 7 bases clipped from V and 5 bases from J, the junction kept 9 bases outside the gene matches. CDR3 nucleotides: TGTGCCAGCGCCAAGACAGGGGGGTGGAATGAAAAACTGTTTTTT. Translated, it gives CASAKTGGWNEKLFF.